The subject of this entry is one T cell receptor beta chain. The antigen is undetermined. Unmatched junction bases numbered 3, after V lost 1 base and J lost 4 bases. CDR3 length: 16 amino acids. Germline CDR1 LNHNV, CDR2 YYDKDF (reference sequence). This record comes from a study of OX40 agonist ivuxolimab in advanced cancers. Study details: The treatment was a fully human IgG2 OX40 agonist, ivuxolimab.

Study findings and constraints: CD4+ and CD8+ blood T cells expanded clonally by week 6 at 0.1 to 3.0 mg/kg.

Profiling relied on immunoSEQ multiplex PCR, and the TCRdb table lists in-frame clones only, not all of them. Of over 50,000 clones in the sample, around 90% were seen once. This specimen was CD4+ or CD8+ T cells sorted from blood, taken in a trial of the OX40 agonist ivuxolimab. This TCR derives from an adult with an advanced solid tumor such as melanoma, head and neck, liver or kidney cancer. The genes are TRBV15 and TRBJ2-1; 11 bases are shared with TRBD2. CDR3 DNA sequence: TGTGCCACCAGCAGAGGGACTAGCGGGTTGTACAATGAGCAGTTCTTC. Protein sequence: CATSRGTSGLYNEQFF.